These 11 T cell receptor beta chains came from one sample sequenced in a study of cytomegalovirus exposure and HLA in healthy donors. Generated by immunoSEQ multiplex PCR, the TCRdb table keeps only in-frame clones and is missing some. The sample includes about 130,000 clones, approximately 84% of them seen just once. Sequenced: PBMCs. Source of these receptors: a man aged 30-40 years in good health and CMV-seropositive.

The gene calls are TRBV5-6 and TRBJ1-1, with TRBD1 identical over 7 bases. This CDR3 has 16 residues. The V gene's germline CDR1 is SGHDT and CDR2 YYEEEE. V lost 0 bases and J lost 3; bases outside the gene matches: 8. The CDR3 bases are TGTGCCAGCAGCTTGGCGGCCAGGGGGACGGACACTGAAGCTTTCTTT. Translating gives CASSLAARGTDTEAFF.

The genes are TRBV10-3 and TRBJ2-7; 7 bases fit TRBD2. Losses at the gene ends were 3 bases for V and 1 base for J; bases not matched to a gene: 6. This CDR3 is built from 15 residues. Germline V CDR1 and CDR2: ENHRY, SYGVKD. CDR3 loop: CAISDLSSGSYEQYF. CDR3 in DNA: TGTGCCATCAGTGATTTGTCTAGCGGTTCCTACGAGCAGTACTTC.

V is TRBV6-5 and J is TRBJ2-7, with unresolved D. V lost 6 bases to trimming and J lost 2 bases, with 8 bases between them. The germline gives CDR1 MNHEY, CDR2 SVGAGI. This CDR3 has 12 amino acids. The CDR3 DNA reads as TGTGCCAGCAGCGACTTCCCCTACGAGCAGTACTTC. It translates to CASSDFPYEQYF.

The J gene is TRBJ1-2, the V gene TRBV27, with 8 bases that match TRBD1. The CDR3 has 13 amino acids. The ends lost 5 bases at V and 6 bases at J; junction bases unmatched: 5. CDR1 and CDR2 (germline): MNHEY, SMNVEV (reference sequence). The DNA for the CDR3 is TGTGCCAGCAGTCCGCTACAGGGGGATGGCTACACCTTC. Its translation is CASSPLQGDGYTF.

This sequence joins TRBV6-5 and TRBJ1-2; 7 positions match TRBD1. The CDR3 contains 16 residues. The V gene end was trimmed by 2 bases and the J gene end by 5 bases; junction bases not matched to a gene: 11. The germline V gene has CDR1 MNHEY and CDR2 SVGAGI. The DNA for the CDR3 is TGTGCCAGCAGTTACGGCCTTGGGGCAGGGGGTTATGGCTACACCTTC. It specifies CASSYGLGAGGYGYTF.

The chain has TRBV7-8 and TRBJ1-2, with 10 positions matching TRBD1. The J segment lost 7 bases and the V segment lost 0 bases, leaving 8 bases of the junction unmatched. The CDR3 loop spans 16 amino acids. Looked up from germline, CDR1 is SGHVS and CDR2 is FQNEAQ. In DNA, the CDR3 is TGTGCCAGCAGCTTAGCCCCGGGACAGGGGTCCGGTGGCTACACCTTC. It specifies CASSLAPGQGSGGYTF.

This chain links TRBV14 with TRBJ1-1, with 7 bases that match TRBD1. Losses at the gene ends were 0 bases for V and 11 bases for J; bases not matched to a gene: 6. The CDR3 extends over 13 amino acids. Germline V gene data show CDR1 as SGHDN and CDR2 as FVKESK. CDR3 DNA sequence: TGTGCCAGCAGCCAAGAAGGGGGCCAACGGGCTTTCTTT. Amino acid sequence: CASSQEGGQRAFF.

This clone was recorded once. The chain joins TRBV7-2 to TRBJ2-1; TRBD2 aligns across 15 bases. V lost 5 bases to trimming and J lost 6 bases; unmatched junction nucleotides: 5. CDR3 length: 16 amino acids. CDR1 is SGHTA, CDR2 FQGNSA, per germline. The CDR3 nucleotides are TGTGCCAGCAGCCAAGAGGGACTAGCGGGAGGCAATGAGCAGTTCTTC. This codes for CASSQEGLAGGNEQFF.

Only a few counts were recorded for this clone. The V and J genes are TRBV19 and TRBJ1-2, with TRBD1 identical over 10 bases. Losses at the gene ends were 4 bases for V and 3 bases for J; bases not matched to a gene: 5. Germline V CDR1 and CDR2: LNHDA, SQIVND (reference sequence). This CDR3 contains 15 residues. The CDR3 nucleotides read TGTGCCAGTAGTAGCTATGGACAGGGGGACTATGGCTACACCTTC. Translation: CASSSYGQGDYGYTF.

The genes are TRBV15 and TRBJ2-1; a possible D gene is TRBD1 (10 bases). The ends were cut back, 1 base at V and 5 bases at J, with 24 bases in the middle. CDR1 is LNHNV and CDR2 is YYDKDF in the germline V gene (reference sequence). This CDR3 spans 19 amino acids. CDR3: CATSRGDRGGLAGHNEQFF. Written as DNA, the CDR3 is TGTGCCACCAGCAGAGGGGACAGGGGAGGGCTAGCGGGACACAATGAGCAGTTCTTC. Variable domain in full (rest from reference TRBV15 and TRBJ2-1): DAMVIQNPRYQVTQFGKPVTLSCSQTLNHNVMYWYQQKSSQAPKLLFHYYDKDFNNEADTPDNFQSRRPNTSFCFLDIRSPGLGDTAMYLCATSRGDRGGLAGHNEQFFGPGTRLTVL.

This chain joins TRBV11-2 and TRBJ1-1; D may be TRBD1 (5 bases). Germline V lookup: CDR1 SGHAT, CDR2 FQNNGV. With 5 bases removed from V and 5 bases from J, the gap between germline ends came to 18 bases. The CDR3 is made up of 15 amino acids. The CDR3: CASSPLRGERTEAFF. CDR3 nucleotides: TGTGCCAGCAGCCCCCTACGGGGGGAGAGAACTGAAGCTTTCTTT.